These 9 T cell receptor beta chains share one sample of origin, sequenced in a study of blood T cell repertoires in COVID-19. The repertoire was sequenced with immunoSEQ multiplex PCR; TCRdb's copy has only in-frame clones and lacks some. Of 150,000 to 200,000 clones in the sample, around four fifths were seen once. The material sequenced was peripheral blood. These receptors were collected from a man aged 60 to 69 with COVID-19, enrolled during active disease.

V usage is TRBV18 and J usage is TRBJ2-5; 7 nucleotides match TRBD1. J lost 1 base, V lost 5 bases, and 13 bases had no gene match. CDR1 is KGHSH, CDR2 LQKENI, per germline. This CDR3 is built from 17 residues. In DNA, the CDR3 is TGTGCCAGCTCATCAACACGGCCGGACAGGACCCAAGAGACCCAGTACTTC. Encoded protein: CASSSTRPDRTQETQYF.

The genes are TRBV7-3 and TRBJ2-7; D gene unclear. CDR1 is SGHTA, CDR2 FQGTGA, per germline. CDR3 length equals 14 residues. Between the trimmed V and J ends, which lost 5 bases and 0 bases, there was a span of 11 bases. As DNA, the CDR3 is TGTGCCAGCAGCCCGACCCCGGGCTCCTACGAGCAGTACTTC. It codes for CASSPTPGSYEQYF. Full variable domain (missing parts from reference TRBV7-3 and TRBJ2-7): GAGVSQTPSNKVTEKGKYVELRCDPISGHTALYWYRQSLGQGPEFLIYFQGTGAADDSGLPNDRFFAVRPEGSVSTLKIQRTERGDSAVYLCASSPTPGSYEQYFGPGTRLTVT.

V usage is TRBV29-1 and J usage is TRBJ2-1; possible D gene TRBD1, 6 bases. The CDR3 length is 13 residues. Germline V lookup: CDR1 SQVTM, CDR2 ANQGSEA. The V end lost 6 bases, the J end lost 4 bases, and 13 bases lay between the germline ends. CDR3 nucleotides: TGCAGCGTCGCTAACGGACAGTACAATGAGCAGTTCTTC. It yields the protein CSVANGQYNEQFF.

J is TRBJ2-4 and V is TRBV7-8; 9 bases are a match to TRBD1. Germline lookup yields CDR1 SGHVS and CDR2 FQNEAQ. After removal of 5 bases from V and 1 base from J, the junction contained 9 bases not matched to a gene. This CDR3 comprises 17 residues. The CDR3 here is CASSPPGTGRAKNIQYF. The CDR3 nucleotides read TGTGCCAGCAGCCCACCCGGGACAGGGCGGGCCAAAAACATTCAGTACTTC.

The sample holds one count of this clone. The chain has TRBV9 and TRBJ2-3; a weak D match, TRBD1 (5 bases). The ends were cut back, 0 bases at V and 2 bases at J, with 10 bases in the middle. The CDR3 is 15 amino acids. Germline V lookup: CDR1 SGDLS, CDR2 YYNGEE. CDR3 sequence: CASSVAGRTTDTQYF. As DNA, the CDR3 is TGTGCCAGCAGCGTAGCAGGGCGGACCACAGATACGCAGTATTTT.

In regard to this clone: Distinct nucleotide sequences in the sample also encode this CDR3. This chain uses TRBV27 with TRBJ2-7, with 7 positions matching TRBD1. Germline CDR1 and CDR2: MNHEY and SMNVEV (reference sequence). The trim removed 6 bases at V and 0 bases at J, leaving 2 bases unmatched. The CDR3 has 13 amino acids. The DNA for the CDR3 is TGTGCCAGCAGACGGGACAGCTCCTACGAGCAGTACTTC. It yields the protein CASRRDSSYEQYF.

This chain links TRBV19 with TRBJ2-5; no reliable D call. The V end was cut by 3 bases, the J end by 0 bases, with 8 bases between. Germline V CDR1 and CDR2: LNHDA, SQIVND (reference sequence). The CDR3 covers 14 residues. The CDR3 here is CASSISKYQETQYF. The CDR3 DNA is TGTGCCAGTAGTATTTCCAAATACCAAGAGACCCAGTACTTC.

CDR3 in DNA: TGTGCCAGCAGGGCAGGCCCCTACTCAGTTGGCTACACCTTC. It translates to CASRAGPYSVGYTF. The V gene is TRBV5-6, the J gene TRBJ1-2; no firm D call. Germline CDR1 reads SGHDT; CDR2 reads YYEEEE. The CDR3 consists of 14 residues. V was pared by 5 bases and J by 7 bases, with 18 bases between.

The CDR3 nucleotides read TGTGCCTGGAGTCCCCGGCTTGGGACTAGCGGGATGTATTTT. As protein: CAWSPRLGTSGMYF. The rearrangement joins TRBV30 to TRBJ2-3, with TRBD2 matching 13 bases. V lost 2 bases to trimming and J lost 14 bases; unmatched junction nucleotides: 10. The V gene's germline CDR1 is GTSNPN and CDR2 SVGIG (reference sequence). The CDR3 spans 14 residues. Drawing the rest from reference TRBV30 and TRBJ2-3, the complete variable domain is SQTIHQWPATLVQPVGSPLSLECTVEGTSNPNLYWYRQAAGRGLQLLFYSVGIGQISSEVPQNLSASRPQDRQFILSSKKLLLSDSGFYLCAWSPRLGTSGMYFGPGTRLTVL.